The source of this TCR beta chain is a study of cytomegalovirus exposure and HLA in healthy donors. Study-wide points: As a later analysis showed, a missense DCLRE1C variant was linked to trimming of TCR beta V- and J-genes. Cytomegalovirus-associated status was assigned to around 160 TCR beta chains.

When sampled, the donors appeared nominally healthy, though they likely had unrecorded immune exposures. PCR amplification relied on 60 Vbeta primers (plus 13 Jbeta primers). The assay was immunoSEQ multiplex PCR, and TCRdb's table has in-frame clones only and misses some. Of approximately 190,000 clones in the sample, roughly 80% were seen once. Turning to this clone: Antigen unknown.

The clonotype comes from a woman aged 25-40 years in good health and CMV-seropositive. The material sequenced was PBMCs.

CDR3 protein: CASSTRTGMRETQYF. The CDR3 region has the DNA TGTGCCAGTAGTACGAGAACAGGGATGAGGGAGACCCAGTACTTC. The chain employs TRBV19 and TRBJ2-5; TRBD1 might be the D (6 bases). Trimming removed 4 bases at V and 5 bases at J, with 17 bases between. Germline V gene data show CDR1 as LNHDA and CDR2 as SQIVND (reference sequence). The CDR3 spans 15 residues. Combining the CDR3 with reference TRBV19 and TRBJ2-5 gives the whole variable domain DGGITQSPKYLFRKEGQNVTLSCEQNLNHDAMYWYRQDPGQGLRLIYYSQIVNDFQKGDIAEGYSVSREKKESFPLTVTSAQKNPTAFYLCASSTRTGMRETQYFGPGTRLLVL.